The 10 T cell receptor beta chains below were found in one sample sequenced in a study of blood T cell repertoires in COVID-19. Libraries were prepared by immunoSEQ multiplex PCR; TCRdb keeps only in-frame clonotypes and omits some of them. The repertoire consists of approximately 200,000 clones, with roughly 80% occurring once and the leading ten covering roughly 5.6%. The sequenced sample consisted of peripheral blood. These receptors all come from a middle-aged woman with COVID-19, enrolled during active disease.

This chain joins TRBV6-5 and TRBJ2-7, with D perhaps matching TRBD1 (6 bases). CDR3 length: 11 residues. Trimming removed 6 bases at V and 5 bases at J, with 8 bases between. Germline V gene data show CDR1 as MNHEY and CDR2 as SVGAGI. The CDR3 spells CASRRDNEQYF. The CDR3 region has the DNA TGTGCCAGCAGACGGGACAACGAGCAGTACTTC.

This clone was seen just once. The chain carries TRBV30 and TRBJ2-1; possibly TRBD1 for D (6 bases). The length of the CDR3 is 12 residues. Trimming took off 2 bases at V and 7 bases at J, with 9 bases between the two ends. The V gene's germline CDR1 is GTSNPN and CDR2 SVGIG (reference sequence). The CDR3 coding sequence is TGTGCCTGGAGTCCCCAGGGGAATGAGCAGTTCTTC. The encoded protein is CAWSPQGNEQFF.

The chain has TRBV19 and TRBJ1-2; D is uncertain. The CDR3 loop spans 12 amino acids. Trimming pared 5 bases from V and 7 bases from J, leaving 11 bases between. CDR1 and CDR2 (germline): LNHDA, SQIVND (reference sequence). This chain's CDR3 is CASSLRGRGYTF. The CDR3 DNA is TGTGCCAGTAGTTTGCGGGGTCGTGGCTACACCTTC.

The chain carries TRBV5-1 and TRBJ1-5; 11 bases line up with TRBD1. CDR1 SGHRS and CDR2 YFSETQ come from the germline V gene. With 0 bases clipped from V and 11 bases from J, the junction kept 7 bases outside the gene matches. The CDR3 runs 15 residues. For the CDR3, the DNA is TGCGCCAGCAGCTTGGGAGGTGGGACAGGGGGAGCCCAGCATTTT. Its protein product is CASSLGGGTGGAQHF. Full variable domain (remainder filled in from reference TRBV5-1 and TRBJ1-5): KAGVTQTPRYLIKTRGQQVTLSCSPISGHRSVSWYQQTPGQGLQFLFEYFSETQRNKGNFPGRFSGRQFSNSRSEMNVSTLELGDSALYLCASSLGGGTGGAQHFGDGTRLSIL.

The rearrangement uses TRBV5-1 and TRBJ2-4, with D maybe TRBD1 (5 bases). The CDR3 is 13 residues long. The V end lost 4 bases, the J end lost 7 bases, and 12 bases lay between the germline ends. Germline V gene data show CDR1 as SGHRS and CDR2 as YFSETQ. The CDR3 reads CASSLSRGNIQYF. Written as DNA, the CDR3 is TGCGCCAGCAGCCTTAGTAGGGGTAACATTCAGTACTTC.

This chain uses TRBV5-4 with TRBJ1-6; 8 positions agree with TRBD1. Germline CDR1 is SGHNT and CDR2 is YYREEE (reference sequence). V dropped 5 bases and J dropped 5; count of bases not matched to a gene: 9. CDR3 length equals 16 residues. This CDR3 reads CASRYGQGGNNSPLHF. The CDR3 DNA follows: TGTGCCAGCAGATACGGACAGGGAGGCAATAATTCACCCCTCCACTTT.

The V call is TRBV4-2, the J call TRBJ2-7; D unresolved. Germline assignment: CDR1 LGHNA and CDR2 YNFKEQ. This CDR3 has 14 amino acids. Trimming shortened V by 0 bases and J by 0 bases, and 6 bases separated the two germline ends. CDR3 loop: CASSQDGGSYEQYF. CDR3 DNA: TGTGCCAGCAGCCAAGATGGCGGCTCCTACGAGCAGTACTTC.

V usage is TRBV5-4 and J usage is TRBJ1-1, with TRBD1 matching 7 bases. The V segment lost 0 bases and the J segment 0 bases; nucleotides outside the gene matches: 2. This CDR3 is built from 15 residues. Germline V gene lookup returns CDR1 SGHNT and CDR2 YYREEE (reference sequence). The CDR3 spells CASSLATGMNTEAFF. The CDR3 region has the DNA TGTGCCAGCAGCTTGGCGACAGGGATGAACACTGAAGCTTTCTTT. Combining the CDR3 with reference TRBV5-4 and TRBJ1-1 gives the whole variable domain ETGVTQSPTHLIKTRGQQVTLRCSSQSGHNTVSWYQQALGQGPQFIFQYYREEENGRGNFPPRFSGLQFPNYSSELNVNALELDDSALYLCASSLATGMNTEAFFGQGTRLTVV.

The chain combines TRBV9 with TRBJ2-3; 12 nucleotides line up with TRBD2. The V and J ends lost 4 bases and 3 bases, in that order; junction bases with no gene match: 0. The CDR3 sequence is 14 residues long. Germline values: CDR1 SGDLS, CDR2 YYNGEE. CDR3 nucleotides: TGTGCCAGCAGCCTAGCGGGAGGGACAGATACGCAGTATTTT. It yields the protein CASSLAGGTDTQYF. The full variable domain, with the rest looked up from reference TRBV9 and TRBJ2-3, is DSGVTQTPKHLITATGQRVTLRCSPRSGDLSVYWYQQSLDQGLQFLIQYYNGEERAKGNILERFSAQQFPDLHSELNLSSLELGDSALYFCASSLAGGTDTQYFGPGTRLTVL.

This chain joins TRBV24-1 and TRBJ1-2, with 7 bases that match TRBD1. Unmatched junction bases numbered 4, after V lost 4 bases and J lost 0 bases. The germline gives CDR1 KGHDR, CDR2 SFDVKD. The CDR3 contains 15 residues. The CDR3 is CATSEETGTNYGYTF. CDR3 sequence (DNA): TGTGCCACCAGTGAAGAGACAGGGACTAACTATGGCTACACCTTC.